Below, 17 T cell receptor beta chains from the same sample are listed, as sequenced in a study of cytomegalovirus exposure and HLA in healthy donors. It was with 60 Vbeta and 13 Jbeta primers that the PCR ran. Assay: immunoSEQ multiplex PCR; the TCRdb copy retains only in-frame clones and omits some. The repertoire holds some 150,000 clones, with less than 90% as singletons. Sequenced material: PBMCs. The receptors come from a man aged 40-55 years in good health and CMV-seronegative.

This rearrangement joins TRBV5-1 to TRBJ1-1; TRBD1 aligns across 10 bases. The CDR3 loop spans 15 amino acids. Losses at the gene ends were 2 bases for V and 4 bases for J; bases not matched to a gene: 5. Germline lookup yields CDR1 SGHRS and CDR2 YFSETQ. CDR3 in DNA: TGCGCCAGCAGCTTCCAGACAGGGGGCATCACTGAAGCTTTCTTT. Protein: CASSFQTGGITEAFF. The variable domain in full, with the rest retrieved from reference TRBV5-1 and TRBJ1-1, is KAGVTQTPRYLIKTRGQQVTLSCSPISGHRSVSWYQQTPGQGLQFLFEYFSETQRNKGNFPGRFSGRQFSNSRSEMNVSTLELGDSALYLCASSFQTGGITEAFFGQGTRLTVV.

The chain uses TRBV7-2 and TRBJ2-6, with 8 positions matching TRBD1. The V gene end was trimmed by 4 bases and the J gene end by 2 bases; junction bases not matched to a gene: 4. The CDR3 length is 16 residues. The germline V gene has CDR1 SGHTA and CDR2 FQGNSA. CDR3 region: CASSSGQATGANVLTF. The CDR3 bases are TGTGCCAGCAGCTCGGGACAGGCTACTGGGGCCAACGTCCTGACTTTC.

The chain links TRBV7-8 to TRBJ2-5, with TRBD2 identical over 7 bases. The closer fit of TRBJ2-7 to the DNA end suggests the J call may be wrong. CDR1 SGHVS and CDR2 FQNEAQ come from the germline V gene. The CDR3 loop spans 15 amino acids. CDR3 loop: CASSLEAGVSYEQYF. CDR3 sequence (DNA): TGTGCCAGCAGCTTAGAGGCGGGAGTCTCCTACGAGCAGTACTTC.

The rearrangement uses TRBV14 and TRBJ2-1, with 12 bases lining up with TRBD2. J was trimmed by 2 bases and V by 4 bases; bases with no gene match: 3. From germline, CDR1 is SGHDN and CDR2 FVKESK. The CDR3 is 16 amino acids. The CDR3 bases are TGTGCCAGCAGCCGACTAGCGGGAGTGACCTACAATGAGCAGTTCTTC. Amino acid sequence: CASSRLAGVTYNEQFF. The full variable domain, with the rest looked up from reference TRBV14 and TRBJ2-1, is EAGVTQFPSHSVIEKGQTVTLRCDPISGHDNLYWYRRVMGKEIKFLLHFVKESKQDESGMPNNRFLAERTGGTYSTLKVQPAELEDSGVYFCASSRLAGVTYNEQFFGPGTRLTVL.

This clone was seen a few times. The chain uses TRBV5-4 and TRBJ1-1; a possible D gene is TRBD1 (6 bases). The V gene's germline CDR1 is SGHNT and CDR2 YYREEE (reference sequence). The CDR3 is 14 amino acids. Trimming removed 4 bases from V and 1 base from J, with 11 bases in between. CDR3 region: CASSPRTANTEAFF. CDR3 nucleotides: TGTGCCAGCAGCCCGCGGACAGCGAACACTGAAGCTTTCTTT.

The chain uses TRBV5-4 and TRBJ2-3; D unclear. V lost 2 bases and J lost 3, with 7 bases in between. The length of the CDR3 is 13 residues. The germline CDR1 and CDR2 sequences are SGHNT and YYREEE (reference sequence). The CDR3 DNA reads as TGTGCCAGCAGCTTAGCGTCAACAGATACGCAGTATTTT. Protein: CASSLASTDTQYF. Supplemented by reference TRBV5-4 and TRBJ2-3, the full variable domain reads ETGVTQSPTHLIKTRGQQVTLRCSSQSGHNTVSWYQQALGQGPQFIFQYYREEENGRGNFPPRFSGLQFPNYSSELNVNALELDDSALYLCASSLASTDTQYFGPGTRLTVL.

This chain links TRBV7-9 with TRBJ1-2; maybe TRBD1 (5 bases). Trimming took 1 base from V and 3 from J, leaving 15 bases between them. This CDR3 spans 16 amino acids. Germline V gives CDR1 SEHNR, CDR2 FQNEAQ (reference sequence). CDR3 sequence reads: CASSLDWAGPHYGYTF. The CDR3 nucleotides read TGTGCCAGCAGCTTAGATTGGGCAGGGCCCCACTATGGCTACACCTTC.

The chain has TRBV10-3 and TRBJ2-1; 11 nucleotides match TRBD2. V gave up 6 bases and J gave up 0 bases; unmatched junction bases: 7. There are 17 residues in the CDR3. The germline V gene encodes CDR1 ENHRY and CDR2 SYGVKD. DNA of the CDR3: TGTGCCATCAGATCAGGGACTAGCGGCGCCTCCTACAATGAGCAGTTCTTC. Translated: CAIRSGTSGASYNEQFF.

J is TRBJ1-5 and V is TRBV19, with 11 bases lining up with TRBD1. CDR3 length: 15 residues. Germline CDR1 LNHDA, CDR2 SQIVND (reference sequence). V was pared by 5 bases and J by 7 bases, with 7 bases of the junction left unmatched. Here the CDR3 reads CASSQDRGLEQPQHF. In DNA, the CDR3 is TGTGCCAGTAGTCAGGACAGGGGGCTTGAACAGCCCCAGCATTTT.

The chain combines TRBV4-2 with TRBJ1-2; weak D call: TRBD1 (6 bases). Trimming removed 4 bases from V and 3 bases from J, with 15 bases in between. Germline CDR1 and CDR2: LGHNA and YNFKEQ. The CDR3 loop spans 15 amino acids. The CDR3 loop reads CASSPGGRGDYGYTF. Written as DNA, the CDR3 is TGTGCCAGCAGCCCTGGGGGCAGGGGCGACTATGGCTACACCTTC.

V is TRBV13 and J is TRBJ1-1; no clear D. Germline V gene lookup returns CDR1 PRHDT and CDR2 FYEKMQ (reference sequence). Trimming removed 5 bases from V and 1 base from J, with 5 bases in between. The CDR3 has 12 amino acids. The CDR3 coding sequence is TGTGCCAGCAGCCTCGGGAACACTGAAGCTTTCTTT. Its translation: CASSLGNTEAFF.

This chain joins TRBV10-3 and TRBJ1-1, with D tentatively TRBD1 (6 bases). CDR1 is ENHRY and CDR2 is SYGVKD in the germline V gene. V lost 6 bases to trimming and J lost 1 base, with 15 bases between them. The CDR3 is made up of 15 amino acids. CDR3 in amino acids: CAISQQGRRNTEAFF. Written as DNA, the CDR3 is TGTGCCATCAGCCAACAGGGAAGAAGGAACACTGAAGCTTTCTTT.

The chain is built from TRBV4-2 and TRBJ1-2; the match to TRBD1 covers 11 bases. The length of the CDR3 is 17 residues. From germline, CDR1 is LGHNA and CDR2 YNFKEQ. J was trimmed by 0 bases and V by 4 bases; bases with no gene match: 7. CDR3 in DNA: TGTGCCAGCAGCCCCGGGACAGGGGGATATTCTAACTATGGCTACACCTTC. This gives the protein CASSPGTGGYSNYGYTF.

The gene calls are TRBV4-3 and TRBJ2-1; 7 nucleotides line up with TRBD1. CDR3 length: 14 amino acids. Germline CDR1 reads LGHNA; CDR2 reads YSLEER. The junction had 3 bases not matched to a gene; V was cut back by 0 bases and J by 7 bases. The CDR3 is CASSQDRQGNEQFF. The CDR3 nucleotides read TGCGCCAGCAGCCAAGATAGACAGGGAAATGAGCAGTTCTTC.

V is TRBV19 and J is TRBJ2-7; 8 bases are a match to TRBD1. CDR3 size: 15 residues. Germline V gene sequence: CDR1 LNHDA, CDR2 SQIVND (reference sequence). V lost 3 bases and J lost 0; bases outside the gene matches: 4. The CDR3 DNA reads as TGTGCCAGTAGTATTGGACAGGGCATCTCCTACGAGCAGTACTTC. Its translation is CASSIGQGISYEQYF.

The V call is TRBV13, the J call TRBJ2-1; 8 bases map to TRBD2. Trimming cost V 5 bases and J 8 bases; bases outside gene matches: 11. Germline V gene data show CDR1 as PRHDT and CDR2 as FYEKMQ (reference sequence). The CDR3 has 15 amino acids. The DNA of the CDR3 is TGTGCCAGCAGCGCCGGGGGACTAGAGTACGATGAGCAGTTCTTC. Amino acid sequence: CASSAGGLEYDEQFF.

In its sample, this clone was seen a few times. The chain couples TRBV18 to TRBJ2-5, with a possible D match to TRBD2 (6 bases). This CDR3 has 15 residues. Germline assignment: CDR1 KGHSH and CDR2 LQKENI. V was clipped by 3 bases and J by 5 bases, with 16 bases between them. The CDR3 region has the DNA TGTGCCAGCTCACCCAGTAATAGCGGAGGGGAGACCCAGTACTTC. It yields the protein CASSPSNSGGETQYF.